This TCR beta chain was sequenced in a study of Ad26.COV2.S vaccination and SARS-CoV-2 variants. Study overall: Donor was assigned to the Ad26.COV2.S arm of trial COV1001.

Sequencing was performed with immunoSEQ multiplex PCR; in TCRdb, only in-frame clones are kept and a portion is missing. The profile covers nearly 400,000 clones, with 89% appearing a single time and 1.5% to 2% taken by the ten largest. The CDR3 is 17 residues long. Germline V gives CDR1 LNHDA, CDR2 SQIVND (reference sequence). The V gene end was trimmed by 3 bases and the J gene end by 1 base; junction bases not matched to a gene: 6. As to treatment: approximately 18 received Ad26.COV2.S at low or high dose, single or two shots; 5 received placebo; per-sample allocation not given. Sample collection was performed on day 63 after the first vaccine or placebo injection.

This chain links TRBV19 with TRBJ2-2, with 9 bases that match TRBD1. Sample: peripheral blood, taken in a trial of Ad26.COV2.S vaccine versus placebo. The source is a person aged 18-60 years who received the Ad26.COV2.S COVID-19 vaccine or a placebo. The CDR3 is CASSMGTGPLNTGELFF. The CDR3 DNA is TGTGCCAGTAGTATGGGGACAGGGCCTCTGAACACCGGGGAGCTGTTTTTT.